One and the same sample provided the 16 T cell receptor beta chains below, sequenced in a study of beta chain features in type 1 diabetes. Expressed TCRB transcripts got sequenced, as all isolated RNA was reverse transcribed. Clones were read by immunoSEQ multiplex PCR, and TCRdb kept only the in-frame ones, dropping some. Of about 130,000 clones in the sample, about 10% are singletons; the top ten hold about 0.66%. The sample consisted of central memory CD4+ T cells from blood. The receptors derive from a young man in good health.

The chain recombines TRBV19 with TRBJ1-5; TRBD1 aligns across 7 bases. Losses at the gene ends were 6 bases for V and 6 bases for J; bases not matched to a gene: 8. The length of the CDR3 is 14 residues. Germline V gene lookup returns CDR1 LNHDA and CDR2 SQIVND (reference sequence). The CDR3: CASRLTGKSQPQHF. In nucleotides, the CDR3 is TGTGCCAGTAGACTGACAGGGAAGAGTCAGCCCCAGCATTTT. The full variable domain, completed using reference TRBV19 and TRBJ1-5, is DGGITQSPKYLFRKEGQNVTLSCEQNLNHDAMYWYRQDPGQGLRLIYYSQIVNDFQKGDIAEGYSVSREKKESFPLTVTSAQKNPTAFYLCASRLTGKSQPQHFGDGTRLSIL.

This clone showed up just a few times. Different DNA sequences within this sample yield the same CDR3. This CDR3 reads CASSLQGRETQYF. The CDR3 DNA reads as TGTGCCAGCAGCTTACAGGGAAGAGAGACCCAGTACTTC. The chain uses TRBV7-2 and TRBJ2-5; D might be TRBD1 (5 bases). The CDR3 has 13 amino acids. Germline CDR1 is SGHTA and CDR2 is FQGNSA. The V gene lost 2 bases and the J gene lost 4 bases, with 8 bases spanning the gap.

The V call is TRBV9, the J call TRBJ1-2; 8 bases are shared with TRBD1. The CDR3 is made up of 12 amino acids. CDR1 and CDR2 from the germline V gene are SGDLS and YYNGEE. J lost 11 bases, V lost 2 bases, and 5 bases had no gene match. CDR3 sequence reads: CASSVSGGLYTF. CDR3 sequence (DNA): TGTGCCAGCAGCGTCTCAGGGGGCCTGTACACCTTC. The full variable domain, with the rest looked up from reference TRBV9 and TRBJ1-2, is DSGVTQTPKHLITATGQRVTLRCSPRSGDLSVYWYQQSLDQGLQFLIQYYNGEERAKGNILERFSAQQFPDLHSELNLSSLELGDSALYFCASSVSGGLYTFGSGTRLTVV.

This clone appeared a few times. Here the CDR3 reads CASSPVGGAGELFF. CDR3 nucleotide sequence: TGCGCCAGCAGCCCGGTCGGGGGAGCCGGGGAGCTGTTTTTT. The rearrangement uses TRBV5-1 and TRBJ2-2; perhaps TRBD2 as D (6 bases). With 4 bases removed from V and 6 bases from J, the gap between germline ends came to 13 bases. The CDR3 spans 14 residues. Germline CDR1 is SGHRS and CDR2 is YFSETQ.

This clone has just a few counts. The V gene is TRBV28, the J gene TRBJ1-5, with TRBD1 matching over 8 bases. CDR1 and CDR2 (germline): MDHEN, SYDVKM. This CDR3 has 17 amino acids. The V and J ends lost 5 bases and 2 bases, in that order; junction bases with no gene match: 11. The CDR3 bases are TGTGCCAGCAGTCCTGGGGGCAGGGGGCGTGGCAATCAGCCCCAGCATTTT. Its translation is CASSPGGRGRGNQPQHF.

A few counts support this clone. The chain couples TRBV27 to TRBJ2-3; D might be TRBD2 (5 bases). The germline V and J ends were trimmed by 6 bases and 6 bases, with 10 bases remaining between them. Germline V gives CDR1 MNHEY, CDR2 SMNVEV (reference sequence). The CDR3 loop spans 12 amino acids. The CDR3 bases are TGTGCCAGCAGATCGCCGGGGGATACGCAGTATTTT. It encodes CASRSPGDTQYF.

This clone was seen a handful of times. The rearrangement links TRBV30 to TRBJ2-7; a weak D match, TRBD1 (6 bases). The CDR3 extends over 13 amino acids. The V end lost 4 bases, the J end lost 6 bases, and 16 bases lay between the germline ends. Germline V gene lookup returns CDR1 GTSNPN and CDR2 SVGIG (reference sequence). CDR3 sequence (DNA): TGTGCCTGGACAGGGGACGGCTACTCCGAGCAGTACTTC. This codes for CAWTGDGYSEQYF. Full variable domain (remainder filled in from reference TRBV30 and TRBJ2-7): SQTIHQWPATLVQPVGSPLSLECTVEGTSNPNLYWYRQAAGRGLQLLFYSVGIGQISSEVPQNLSASRPQDRQFILSSKKLLLSDSGFYLCAWTGDGYSEQYFGPGTRLTVT.

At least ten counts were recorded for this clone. The CDR3 spells CASSLDAGGTYEQYF. Here the CDR3 DNA reads TGTGCCAGCAGCTTGGACGCAGGGGGAACCTACGAGCAGTACTTC. This chain uses TRBV5-4 with TRBJ2-7, with 7 bases that match TRBD1. Germline CDR1 and CDR2: SGHNT and YYREEE (reference sequence). This CDR3 is built from 15 residues. V shed 0 bases, J shed 2 bases, and the junction held 5 bases outside the gene matches.

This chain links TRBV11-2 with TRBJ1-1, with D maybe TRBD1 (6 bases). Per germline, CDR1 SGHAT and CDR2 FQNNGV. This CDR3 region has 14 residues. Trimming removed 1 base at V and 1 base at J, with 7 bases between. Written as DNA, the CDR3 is TGTGCCAGCAGCTTAGTCAGGGGGAACACTGAAGCTTTCTTT. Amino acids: CASSLVRGNTEAFF.

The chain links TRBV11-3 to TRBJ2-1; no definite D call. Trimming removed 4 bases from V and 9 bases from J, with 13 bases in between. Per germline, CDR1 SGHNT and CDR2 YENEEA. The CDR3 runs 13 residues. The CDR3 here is CASSSQLDGEQFF. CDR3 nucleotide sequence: TGTGCCAGCAGCTCCCAATTAGATGGTGAGCAGTTCTTC.

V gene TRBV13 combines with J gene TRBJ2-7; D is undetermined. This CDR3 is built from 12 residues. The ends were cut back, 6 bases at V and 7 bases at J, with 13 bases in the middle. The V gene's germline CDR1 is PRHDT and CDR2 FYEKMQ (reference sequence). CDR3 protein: CASSLGPLEQYF. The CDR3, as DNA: TGTGCCAGCAGTTTGGGCCCCTTAGAGCAGTACTTC.

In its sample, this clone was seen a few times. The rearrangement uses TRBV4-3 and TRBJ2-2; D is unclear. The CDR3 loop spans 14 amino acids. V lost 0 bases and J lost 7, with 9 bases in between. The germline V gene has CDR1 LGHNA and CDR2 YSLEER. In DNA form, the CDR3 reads TGCGCCAGCAGCCAAGAGGCCCTGGTCGGGGAGCTGTTTTTT. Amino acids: CASSQEALVGELFF.

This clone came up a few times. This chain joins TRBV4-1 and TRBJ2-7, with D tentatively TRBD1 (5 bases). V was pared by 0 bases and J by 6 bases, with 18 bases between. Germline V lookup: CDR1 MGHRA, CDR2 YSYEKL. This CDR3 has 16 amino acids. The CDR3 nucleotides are TGCGCCAGCAGCCAAGATCGGGCAAGGGGATTGGGCGAGCAGTACTTC. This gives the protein CASSQDRARGLGEQYF.

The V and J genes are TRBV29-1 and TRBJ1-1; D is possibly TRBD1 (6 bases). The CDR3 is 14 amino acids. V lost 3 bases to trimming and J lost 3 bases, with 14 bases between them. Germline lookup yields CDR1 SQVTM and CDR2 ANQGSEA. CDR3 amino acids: CSVEGTGFDTEAFF. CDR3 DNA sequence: TGCAGCGTTGAGGGTACAGGGTTCGACACTGAAGCTTTCTTT.

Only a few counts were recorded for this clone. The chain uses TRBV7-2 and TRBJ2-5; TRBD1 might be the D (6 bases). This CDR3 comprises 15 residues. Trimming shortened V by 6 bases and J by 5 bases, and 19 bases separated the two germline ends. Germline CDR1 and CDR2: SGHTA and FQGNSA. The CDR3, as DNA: TGTGCCAGCAGACAAGACAGGAACAGGATGGAGACCCAGTACTTC. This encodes CASRQDRNRMETQYF.

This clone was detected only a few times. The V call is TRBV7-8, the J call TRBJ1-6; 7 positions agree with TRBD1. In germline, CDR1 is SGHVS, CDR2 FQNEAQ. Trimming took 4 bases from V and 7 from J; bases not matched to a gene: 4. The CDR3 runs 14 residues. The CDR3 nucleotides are TGTGCCAGCAGCTCACAGGGGCGCAATTCACCCCTCCACTTT. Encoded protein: CASSSQGRNSPLHF. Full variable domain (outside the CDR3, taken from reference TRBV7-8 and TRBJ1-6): GAGVSQSPRYKVAKRGQDVALRCDPISGHVSLFWYQQALGQGPEFLTYFQNEAQLDKSGLPSDRFFAERPEGSVSTLKIQRTQQEDSAVYLCASSSQGRNSPLHFGNGTRLTVT.